Sequencing of this T cell receptor beta chain was carried out in a study of T cells in tuberculosis. Time point in this sample: new active TB diagnosis, blood taken before or within 7 days of starting treatment. Assay: immunoSEQ multiplex PCR; the TCRdb copy retains only in-frame clones and omits some. The sample carries about 30,000 clones, about 92% recorded once. The starting material was PBMCs, obtained at tuberculosis diagnosis. The clonotype was recovered from an adult with tuberculosis.

The CDR3 sequence: CASSRGQGAYEQYF. The CDR3 region has the DNA TGTGCCAGCTCACGGGGACAGGGGGCCTACGAGCAGTACTTC. The chain employs TRBV18 and TRBJ2-7, with TRBD1 matching over 11 bases. The ends lost 4 bases at V and 2 bases at J; junction bases unmatched: 1. The germline V gene has CDR1 KGHSH and CDR2 LQKENI. The CDR3 length is 14 residues.